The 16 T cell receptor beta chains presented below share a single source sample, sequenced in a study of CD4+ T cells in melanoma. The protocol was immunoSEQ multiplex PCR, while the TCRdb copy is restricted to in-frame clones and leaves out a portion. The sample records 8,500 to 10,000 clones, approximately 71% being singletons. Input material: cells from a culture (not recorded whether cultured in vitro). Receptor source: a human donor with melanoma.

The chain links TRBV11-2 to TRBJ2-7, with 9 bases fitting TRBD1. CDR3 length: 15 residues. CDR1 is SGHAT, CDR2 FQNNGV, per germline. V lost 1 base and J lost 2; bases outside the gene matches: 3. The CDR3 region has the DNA TGTGCCAGCAGCTTAGGGACAGGGGTTCCCTACGAGCAGTACTTC. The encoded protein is CASSLGTGVPYEQYF.

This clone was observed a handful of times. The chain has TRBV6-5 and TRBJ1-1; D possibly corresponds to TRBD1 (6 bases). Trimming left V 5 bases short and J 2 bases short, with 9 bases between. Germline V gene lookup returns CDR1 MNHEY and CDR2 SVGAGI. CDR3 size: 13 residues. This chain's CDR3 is CASSQQGNTEAFF. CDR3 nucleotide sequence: TGTGCCAGCAGTCAACAGGGAAACACTGAAGCTTTCTTT.

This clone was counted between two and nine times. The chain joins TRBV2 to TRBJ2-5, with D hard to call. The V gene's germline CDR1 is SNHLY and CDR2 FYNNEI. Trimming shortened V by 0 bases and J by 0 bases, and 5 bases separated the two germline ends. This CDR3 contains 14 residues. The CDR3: CASSEASDQETQYF. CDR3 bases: TGTGCCAGCAGTGAAGCGTCAGACCAAGAGACCCAGTACTTC.

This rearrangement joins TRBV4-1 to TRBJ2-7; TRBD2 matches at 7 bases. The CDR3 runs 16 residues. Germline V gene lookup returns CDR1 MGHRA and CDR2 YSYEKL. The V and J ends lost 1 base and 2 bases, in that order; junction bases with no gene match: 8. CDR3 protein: CASSQGRGGRAYEQYF. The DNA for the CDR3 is TGCGCCAGCAGCCAAGGACGGGGAGGGCGTGCCTACGAGCAGTACTTC.

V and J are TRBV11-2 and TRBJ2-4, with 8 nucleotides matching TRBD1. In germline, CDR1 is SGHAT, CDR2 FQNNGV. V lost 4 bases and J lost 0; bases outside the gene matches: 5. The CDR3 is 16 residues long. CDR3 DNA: TGTGCCAGCAGCTCCGGGACAGGTCTAGCCAAAAACATTCAGTACTTC. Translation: CASSSGTGLAKNIQYF.

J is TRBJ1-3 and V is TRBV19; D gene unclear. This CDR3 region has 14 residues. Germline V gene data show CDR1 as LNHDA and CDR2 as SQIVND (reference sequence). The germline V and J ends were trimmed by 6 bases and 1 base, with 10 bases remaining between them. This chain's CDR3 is CASRAFISGNTIYF. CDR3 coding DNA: TGTGCCAGTAGGGCTTTTATTTCTGGAAACACCATATATTTT.

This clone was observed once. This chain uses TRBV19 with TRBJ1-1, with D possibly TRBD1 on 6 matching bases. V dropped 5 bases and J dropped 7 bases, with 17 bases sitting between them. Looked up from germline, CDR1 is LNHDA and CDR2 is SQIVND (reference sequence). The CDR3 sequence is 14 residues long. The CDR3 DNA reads TGTGCCAGTAGTCCCTCTGGGGGGCGGGGTGAAGCTTTCTTT. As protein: CASSPSGGRGEAFF.

The CDR3 is CASSLLSGGLFF. The CDR3 nucleotides are TGTGCCAGCAGTTTATTATCAGGAGGTCTGTTTTTT. The chain is built from TRBV28 and TRBJ1-4; D ambiguous. Trimming pared 1 base from V and 14 bases from J, leaving 11 bases between. This CDR3 region has 12 residues. Germline V gene sequence: CDR1 MDHEN, CDR2 SYDVKM.

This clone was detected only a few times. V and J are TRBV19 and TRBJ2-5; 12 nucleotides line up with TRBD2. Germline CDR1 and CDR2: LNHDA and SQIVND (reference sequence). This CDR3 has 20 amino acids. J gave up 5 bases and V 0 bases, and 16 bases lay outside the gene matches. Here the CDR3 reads CASSIEAPRGLAGLEETQYF. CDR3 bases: TGTGCCAGTAGTATAGAGGCCCCCCGAGGACTAGCGGGGTTAGAGGAGACCCAGTACTTC.

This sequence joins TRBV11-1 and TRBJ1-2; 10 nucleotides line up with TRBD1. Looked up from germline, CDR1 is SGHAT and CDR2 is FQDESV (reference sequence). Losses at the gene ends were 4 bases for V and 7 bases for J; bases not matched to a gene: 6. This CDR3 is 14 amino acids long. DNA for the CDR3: TGTGCCAGCAGCTCGGGACAGGGGATCCTTGGCTACACCTTC. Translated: CASSSGQGILGYTF.

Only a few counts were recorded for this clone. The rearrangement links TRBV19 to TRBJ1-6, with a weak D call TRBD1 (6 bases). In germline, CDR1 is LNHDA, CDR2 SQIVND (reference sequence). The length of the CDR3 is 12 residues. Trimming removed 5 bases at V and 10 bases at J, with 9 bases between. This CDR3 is CASSYRDSPLHF. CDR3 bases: TGTGCCAGTAGTTACAGGGACTCACCCCTCCACTTT. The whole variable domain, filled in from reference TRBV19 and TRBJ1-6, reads DGGITQSPKYLFRKEGQNVTLSCEQNLNHDAMYWYRQDPGQGLRLIYYSQIVNDFQKGDIAEGYSVSREKKESFPLTVTSAQKNPTAFYLCASSYRDSPLHFGNGTRLTVT.

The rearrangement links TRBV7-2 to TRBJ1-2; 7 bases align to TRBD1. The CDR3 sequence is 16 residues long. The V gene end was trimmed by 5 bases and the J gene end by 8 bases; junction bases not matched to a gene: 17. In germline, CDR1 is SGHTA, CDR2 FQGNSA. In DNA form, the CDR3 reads TGTGCCAGCAGCCGCGGGGGCAAGACAGGGAGCTGGGGCTACACCTTC. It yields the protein CASSRGGKTGSWGYTF.

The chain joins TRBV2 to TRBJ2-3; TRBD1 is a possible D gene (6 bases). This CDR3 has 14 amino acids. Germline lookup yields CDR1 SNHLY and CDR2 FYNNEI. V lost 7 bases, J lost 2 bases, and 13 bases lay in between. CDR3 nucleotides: TGTGCCAGCATTACAGGGTTGGCCACAGATACGCAGTATTTT. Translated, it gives CASITGLATDTQYF.

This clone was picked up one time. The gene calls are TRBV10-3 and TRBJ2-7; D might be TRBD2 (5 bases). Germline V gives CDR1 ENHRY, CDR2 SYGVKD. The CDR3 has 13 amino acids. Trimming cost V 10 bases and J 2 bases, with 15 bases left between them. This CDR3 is CATGLYGPYEQYF. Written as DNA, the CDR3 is TGTGCCACCGGACTCTACGGCCCCTACGAGCAGTACTTC.

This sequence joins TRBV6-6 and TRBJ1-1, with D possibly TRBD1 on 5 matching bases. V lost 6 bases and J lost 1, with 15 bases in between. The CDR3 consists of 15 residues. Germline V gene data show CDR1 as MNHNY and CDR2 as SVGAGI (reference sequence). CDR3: CASSGRGERNTEAFF. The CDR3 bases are TGTGCCAGCAGCGGGCGGGGGGAAAGGAACACTGAAGCTTTCTTT.

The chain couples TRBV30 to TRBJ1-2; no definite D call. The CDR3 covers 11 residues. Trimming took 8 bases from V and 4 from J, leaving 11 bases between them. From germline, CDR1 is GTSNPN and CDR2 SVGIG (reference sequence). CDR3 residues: CARTVGYGYTF. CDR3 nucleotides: TGTGCCCGAACAGTCGGCTATGGCTACACCTTC.